These T cell receptor beta chains were read from a single sample in a study of control samples from healthy donors and cancer patients. TCRdb's table, derived via immunoSEQ multiplex PCR, lists solely in-frame clones and lacks some. The sample lists roughly 93,000 clones, roughly nine tenths seen once, with less than 10% in the top ten. Sequencing was performed on PBMCs. The receptors shown here come from a woman aged 45-65 years with colorectal cancer. The CDR3 runs from the conserved cysteine through the conserved F or W. D genes are given only for firm matches. Clone size is shown for a subset of rows, as once, few, many or a class of expanded clone.

j_gene,abundance,d_gene,v_gene,CDR3nt,CDR3aa
TRBJ1-2,NA,NA,TRBV6-1,TGTGCCAGCAGTGAAGAGTACAGGGAATCTAACTATGGCTACACCTTC,CASSEEYRESNYGYTF
TRBJ1-5,NA,NA,TRBV7-2,TGTGCCAGCAGCTCCTTCGGACAATATAGCAATCAGCCCCAGCATTTT,CASSSFGQYSNQPQHF
TRBJ2-5,NA,NA,TRBV6-5,TGTGCCAGCAGTCTACAGGGCTGGGGGGAGACCCAGTACTTC,CASSLQGWGETQYF
TRBJ2-1,once,TRBD1,TRBV19,TGTGCCACCCTCCGACCGGGGACAGGGTCGAATGAGCAGTTCTTC,CATLRPGTGSNEQFF
TRBJ1-5,NA,NA,TRBV20-1,TGCAGTGCTAGTGCACGTAGGGGCCTCAATCAGCCCCAGCATTTT,CSASARRGLNQPQHF
TRBJ1-1,few,NA,TRBV10-3,TGTGCCATCAGTCAGGGTCTGAACACTGAAGCTTTCTTT,CAISQGLNTEAFF
TRBJ1-1,few,NA,TRBV21-1,TGTGCCAGCAGCACAGGGGGGCGAGCTTTCTTT,CASSTGGRAFF
TRBJ1-1,NA,NA,TRBV27,TGTGCCAGCAGTTTAAGGGGTGCCACAGGGTTCAACACTGAAGCTTTCTTT,CASSLRGATGFNTEAFF
TRBJ1-2,NA,NA,TRBV10-3,TGTGCCATCAGCACCGGGGGGGACTTCGATGGCTACACCTTC,CAISTGGDFDGYTF
TRBJ2-1,NA,NA,TRBV28,TGTGCCAGCAGTTTGGGACACCTTAGCAATGAGCAGTTCTTC,CASSLGHLSNEQFF
TRBJ2-6,once,NA,TRBV27,TGTGCCAGCAGTTACGGACTCTCTGGGGCCAACGTCCTGACTTTC,CASSYGLSGANVLTF
TRBJ2-3,NA,NA,TRBV6-2/TRBV6-3,TGTGCCAGCAGTTACGTGATTAGCGGCCCCACAGATACGCAGTATTTT,CASSYVISGPTDTQYF
TRBJ2-6,NA,NA,TRBV5-1,TGCGCCAGCAGCACTACAGTCTCTGGGGCCAACGTCCTGACTTTC,CASSTTVSGANVLTF
TRBJ1-1,NA,NA,TRBV4-3,TGCGCCAGCAGCCAAGATAGGGGGGTTATACACACTGAAGCTTTCTTT,CASSQDRGVIHTEAFF
TRBJ1-3,NA,NA,TRBV6-2/TRBV6-3,TGTGCCAGCAGTTACTCGACCGGGGTAAACACCATATATTTT,CASSYSTGVNTIYF
TRBJ2-5,NA,NA,TRBV4-3,TGCGCCAGCAGCCAAAGTGTGGGGGTGCAAGAGACCCAGTACTTC,CASSQSVGVQETQYF
TRBJ2-2,NA,TRBD1,TRBV6-5,TGTGCCAGTTTGGACAGGGTTGGCGGGGAGCTGTTTTTT,CASLDRVGGELFF
TRBJ2-2,few,NA,TRBV3-1/TRBV3-2,TGTGCCAGCAGCCAACTTCGAGTCGTCGGGGAGCTGTTTTTT,CASSQLRVVGELFF
TRBJ1-2,NA,TRBD1,TRBV19,TGTGCCAGTAGTACCTGGGACAGGACTAACTATGGCTACACCTTC,CASSTWDRTNYGYTF
TRBJ1-2,NA,TRBD1,TRBV19,TGTGCCAGTAGTCCGACAGGGCCAATGTTCTATGGCTACACCTTC,CASSPTGPMFYGYTF
TRBJ2-1,NA,NA,TRBV2,TGTGCCAGCAGGAACAGGGTCTACAATGAGCAGTTCTTC,CASRNRVYNEQFF
TRBJ2-2,NA,NA,TRBV7-2,TGTGCCAGCAGCTTACAGAGCGGTTGGACCGGGGAGCTGTTTTTT,CASSLQSGWTGELFF
TRBJ2-1,once,NA,TRBV19,TGTGCCAGTAGTATAGTGGCCGGATACAATGAGCAGTTCTTC,CASSIVAGYNEQFF
TRBJ1-5,NA,NA,TRBV3-1/TRBV3-2,TGTGCCAGCAGCCAGCTCGACAGGCCACCTACTAGCCCCAATCAGCCCCAGCATTTT,CASSQLDRPPTSPNQPQHF
TRBJ1-4,NA,NA,TRBV20-1,TGCAGTGCTAGCCCCCTCGAAAAACTGTTTTTT,CSASPLEKLFF
TRBJ2-3,NA,TRBD2,TRBV28,TGTGCCAGCAGTTTGACCCTTAGCGGGGGGGCCCGGGATACGCAGTATTTT,CASSLTLSGGARDTQYF
TRBJ1-2,NA,TRBD1,TRBV2,TGTGCCAGCAGTGAAACCGGGACAGGGATTGAGGGCTACACCTTC,CASSETGTGIEGYTF
TRBJ1-6,NA,NA,TRBV2,TGTGCCAGCTCTGAACAGGAGTATAATTCACCCCTCCACTTT,CASSEQEYNSPLHF
TRBJ2-1,NA,NA,TRBV11-1,TGTGCCAGCAGCCCCCAGGGGACCTTCTACAATGAGCAGTTCTTC,CASSPQGTFYNEQFF
TRBJ2-3,once,NA,TRBV4-1,TGCGCCAGCAGCCGCGCCAGGGACCCCGGGGGCACAGATACGCAGTATTTT,CASSRARDPGGTDTQYF
TRBJ1-2,NA,TRBD1,TRBV7-8,TGTGCCAGCAGCTTTGGGACAGGGGGGAATAAGGGTGGCTATGGCTACACCTTC,CASSFGTGGNKGGYGYTF
TRBJ1-5,once,TRBD1,TRBV2,TGTGCCAGCAGTCCCACAGGGGGCAATCAGCCCCAGCATTTT,CASSPTGGNQPQHF
TRBJ1-1,NA,NA,TRBV4-2,TGTGCCAGCAGCCAAGATGTAGGGAGCATGAACACTGAAGCTTTCTTT,CASSQDVGSMNTEAFF
TRBJ2-2,NA,NA,TRBV18,TGTGCCAGCTCACCACCTGGAGGGACCGGGGAGCTGTTTTTT,CASSPPGGTGELFF
TRBJ1-1,NA,TRBD1,TRBV2,TGTGCCAGCAGCGGACAGGGGACGAACACTGAAGCTTTCTTT,CASSGQGTNTEAFF
TRBJ1-3,NA,TRBD1,TRBV4-3,TGCGCCAGCAGCCAAGAGTGGGGGGACAGGGGACTTGAAAACACCATATATTTT,CASSQEWGDRGLENTIYF
TRBJ2-3,NA,TRBD2,TRBV10-3,TGTGCCATCAGGTCGGGACTAGCGGGGGGGCAACGCACAGATACGCAGTATTTT,CAIRSGLAGGQRTDTQYF
TRBJ2-5,once,TRBD1,TRBV19,TGTGCCAGTAGTATTTCAGGGGGACGGGAGACCCAGTACTTC,CASSISGGRETQYF
TRBJ1-6,NA,NA,TRBV28,TGTGCCGAATCCGCCAGACATAATTCACCCCTCCACTTT,CAESARHNSPLHF
TRBJ2-1,NA,NA,TRBV6-6,TGTGCCAGCTCATCCACAAGGGAATACAATGAGCAGTTCTTC,CASSSTREYNEQFF
TRBJ2-5,NA,NA,TRBV3-1/TRBV3-2,TGTGCCAGCAGCCGCAACCCGGGGAAAGAGACCCAGTACTTC,CASSRNPGKETQYF
TRBJ1-1,NA,NA,TRBV10-1,TGCGCCAGCCCTCGGAGGTGGACTGAAGCTTTCTTT,CASPRRWTEAFF
TRBJ2-1,NA,NA,TRBV6-2/TRBV6-3,TGTGCCAGCAGTTTCAGGACTAGGGGGGATGAGCAGTTCTTC,CASSFRTRGDEQFF
TRBJ1-5,NA,NA,TRBV7-9,TGTGCCAGCAGCTCTCCCACTTGGGGCGACCAGCCCCAGCATTTT,CASSSPTWGDQPQHF